A single sample is the source of the 12 T cell receptor beta chains below, sequenced in a study of T cells after posttransplantation cyclophosphamide. Libraries were prepared by immunoSEQ multiplex PCR; TCRdb keeps only in-frame clonotypes and omits some of them. In the table there are 11,000 to 15,000 clones, roughly 72% of which are singletons. Source material: memory CD4+ T cells sorted from PBMCs. The receptors here all came from a man over 45.

The chain has TRBV7-2 and TRBJ2-2; possibly TRBD2 for D (5 bases). CDR3 length: 15 amino acids. V gave up 1 base and J gave up 5 bases, with 11 bases separating them. Per germline, CDR1 SGHTA and CDR2 FQGNSA. The CDR3 sequence is CASSLVVALTGELFF. CDR3 nucleotide sequence: TGTGCCAGCAGCTTAGTGGTAGCGTTAACCGGGGAGCTGTTTTTT.

V is TRBV18 and J is TRBJ2-7; 7 positions agree with TRBD1. CDR1 is KGHSH and CDR2 is LQKENI in the germline V gene. Trimming cost V 3 bases and J 2 bases; bases outside gene matches: 7. This CDR3 comprises 15 residues. The CDR3, as DNA: TGTGCCAGCTCACCCGGGACAGCCGGAGCCTACGAGCAGTACTTC. Protein product: CASSPGTAGAYEQYF. The entire variable domain, with the rest obtained from reference TRBV18 and TRBJ2-7, is as follows: NAGVMQNPRHLVRRRGQEARLRCSPMKGHSHVYWYRQLPEEGLKFMVYLQKENIIDESGMPKERFSAEFPKEGPSILRIQQVVRGDSAAYFCASSPGTAGAYEQYFGPGTRLTVT.

The chain employs TRBV7-8 and TRBJ1-1; a weak D match, TRBD1 (5 bases). Trimming took 6 bases from V and 3 from J, leaving 17 bases between them. The CDR3 covers 15 residues. In germline, CDR1 is SGHVS, CDR2 FQNEAQ. The CDR3 is CASSRTIMTDTEAFF. The CDR3 nucleotides read TGTGCCAGCAGTAGGACAATCATGACGGACACTGAAGCTTTCTTT.

J is TRBJ2-5 and V is TRBV5-4; TRBD2 matches at 12 bases. This CDR3 contains 16 residues. V was clipped by 4 bases and J by 5 bases; unmatched bases: 9. The germline V gene encodes CDR1 SGHNT and CDR2 YYREEE (reference sequence). Here the CDR3 reads CASSAKTSGSGETQYF. The CDR3 bases are TGTGCCAGCAGCGCAAAGACTAGCGGGAGCGGGGAGACCCAGTACTTC.

The chain couples TRBV28 to TRBJ2-5, with a weak D call TRBD1 (5 bases). Per the germline V gene, CDR1 is MDHEN and CDR2 is SYDVKM. This CDR3 contains 13 residues. V gave up 8 bases and J gave up 2 bases, with 12 bases separating them. The CDR3 sequence is CASAKGDQETQYF. The CDR3 region has the DNA TGTGCCAGCGCCAAAGGGGATCAAGAGACCCAGTACTTC.

The gene calls are TRBV9 and TRBJ1-2, with 11 nucleotides matching TRBD1. With V trimmed by 3 bases and J by 5 bases, 6 bases remained unmatched. The germline V gene encodes CDR1 SGDLS and CDR2 YYNGEE. The CDR3 loop spans 15 amino acids. The CDR3 DNA is TGTGCCAGCAGCGGGACAGGGGGCAGGAGATATGGCTACACCTTC. It codes for CASSGTGGRRYGYTF.

Note on this clone: Because it lacks the conserved phenylalanine or tryptophan at the end, this CDR3 is likely a read error. The V gene is TRBV6-5, the J gene TRBJ1-2; D unresolved. Germline V CDR1 and CDR2: MNHEY, SVGAGI. This CDR3 has 15 amino acids. V lost 7 bases, J lost 8 bases, and 23 bases lay in between. CDR3 sequence: CASKLTRPASGGYTI. The CDR3 nucleotides are TGTGCCAGCAAACTAACGAGGCCGGCATCGGGGGGCTACACCATC.

The chain joins TRBV11-2 to TRBJ2-1, with D maybe TRBD2 (6 bases). The ends were cut back, 7 bases at V and 9 bases at J, with 10 bases in the middle. Germline values: CDR1 SGHAT, CDR2 FQNNGV. The CDR3 spans 11 residues. CDR3 nucleotide sequence: TGTGCCAGCACCGTCGGGGGTGAGCAGTTCTTC. Encoded protein: CASTVGGEQFF.

This clone was detected only a few times. This sequence joins TRBV6-4 and TRBJ1-6; D is unresolved. The germline V gene has CDR1 MRHNA and CDR2 SNTAGT. This CDR3 contains 14 residues. V lost 6 bases and J 6 bases, leaving 12 bases between the germline ends. The CDR3 DNA reads as TGTGCCAGCAGGGCCACCATCCCTAATTCACCCCTCCACTTT. Translating it yields CASRATIPNSPLHF.

This clone was observed a handful of times. The rearrangement links TRBV19 to TRBJ1-2, with 7 bases identical to TRBD1. Germline V lookup: CDR1 LNHDA, CDR2 SQIVND (reference sequence). CDR3 length: 14 amino acids. Trimming cost V 3 bases and J 4 bases; bases outside gene matches: 5. This CDR3 is CASSIGTAFYGYTF. The CDR3 DNA reads TGTGCCAGTAGTATCGGGACAGCTTTCTATGGCTACACCTTC. Supplemented by reference TRBV19 and TRBJ1-2, the full variable domain reads DGGITQSPKYLFRKEGQNVTLSCEQNLNHDAMYWYRQDPGQGLRLIYYSQIVNDFQKGDIAEGYSVSREKKESFPLTVTSAQKNPTAFYLCASSIGTAFYGYTFGSGTRLTVV.

The CDR3 sequence: CASSLFTSREQFF. CDR3 in DNA: TGTGCCAGCAGCTTATTTACCTCACGGGAGCAGTTCTTC. The rearrangement uses TRBV7-8 and TRBJ2-1; unclear D gene. V lost 2 bases and J lost 10, with 12 bases in between. The CDR3 spans 13 residues. From germline, CDR1 is SGHVS and CDR2 FQNEAQ.

V usage is TRBV10-3 and J usage is TRBJ2-1, with D maybe TRBD2 (5 bases). V lost 10 bases and J 8 bases, leaving 15 bases between the germline ends. Germline CDR1 ENHRY, CDR2 SYGVKD. The CDR3 loop spans 12 amino acids. CDR3 sequence: CATRSGSDEQFF. CDR3 in DNA: TGTGCCACGAGGAGTGGGAGCGATGAGCAGTTCTTC.